The 23 T cell receptor beta chains listed next were all sequenced from one sample in a study of cytomegalovirus exposure and HLA in healthy donors (dated by TCRdb to 2017 to 2019). The library was obtained by the immunoSEQ multiplex PCR assay. The multiplex PCR relied on a mix of 60 forward primers for TCR Vbeta segments and 13 reverse primers for TCR Jbeta segments. Not all clones reach the TCRdb copy of this immuneACCESS table, which keeps in-frame sequences only. Checked studies attribute under half of the gap to unresolved V genes and leave the rest unexplained. The sample has about 160,000 clones on record. The ten largest clonotypes hold roughly 2% of the sample. Sequencing was performed on PBMCs. Every receptor here comes from a man aged 25 to 40 in good health and CMV-seronegative.

This chain connects TRBV29-1 to TRBJ2-5, with a tentative D call TRBD2 (6 bases). The CDR3 is 12 amino acids. CDR1 and CDR2 from the germline V gene are SQVTM and ANQGSEA. DNA of the CDR3: TGCGGCAGTTGGGACTTTCAAGAGACCCAGTACTTC. Translated, it gives CGSWDFQETQYF. The whole variable domain, filled in from reference TRBV29-1 and TRBJ2-5, reads SAVISQKPSRDICQRGTSLTIQCQVDSQVTMMFWYRQQPGQSLTLIATANQGSEATYESGFVIDKFPISRPNLTFSTLTVSNMSPEDSSIYLCGSWDFQETQYFGPGTRLLVL.

The chain combines TRBV9 with TRBJ1-5; 9 bases align to TRBD1. Germline lookup yields CDR1 SGDLS and CDR2 YYNGEE. The CDR3 has 17 amino acids. The V gene end was trimmed by 2 bases and the J gene end by 3 bases; junction bases not matched to a gene: 9. CDR3 in DNA: TGTGCCAGCAGCGTTATCACGGGACAGGGATCCAATCAGCCCCAGCATTTT. Protein sequence: CASSVITGQGSNQPQHF.

The chain uses TRBV25-1 and TRBJ2-5; 9 nucleotides align to TRBD1. V was pared by 3 bases and J by 0 bases, with 5 bases of the junction left unmatched. The CDR3 is 16 residues long. Germline values: CDR1 MGHDK, CDR2 SYGVNS. In DNA, the CDR3 is TGTGCCAGCAGTGAGGGGGGGACAGGGAACCAAGAGACCCAGTACTTC. Translated: CASSEGGTGNQETQYF.

The chain combines TRBV11-2 with TRBJ2-5, with a tentative D call TRBD2 (6 bases). The CDR3 has 14 amino acids. Germline-derived CDR1 and CDR2 are SGHAT and FQNNGV. V was clipped by 1 base and J by 7 bases, with 13 bases between them. DNA for the CDR3: TGTGCCAGCAGCTTAGGGAGGGGTAGGGCGACCCAGTACTTC. It encodes CASSLGRGRATQYF.

The chain uses TRBV9 and TRBJ2-1; TRBD2 aligns across 12 bases. The ends lost 0 bases at V and 5 bases at J; junction bases unmatched: 0. The CDR3 is made up of 15 amino acids. CDR1 and CDR2 from the germline V gene are SGDLS and YYNGEE. The CDR3 DNA follows: TGTGCCAGCAGCGTAGGGACTAGCGGGAACAATGAGCAGTTCTTC. Residues: CASSVGTSGNNEQFF. The entire variable domain, with the rest obtained from reference TRBV9 and TRBJ2-1, is as follows: DSGVTQTPKHLITATGQRVTLRCSPRSGDLSVYWYQQSLDQGLQFLIQYYNGEERAKGNILERFSAQQFPDLHSELNLSSLELGDSALYFCASSVGTSGNNEQFFGPGTRLTVL.

This chain uses TRBV27 with TRBJ2-7, with 8 nucleotides matching TRBD2. After removal of 8 bases from V and 2 bases from J, the junction contained 8 bases not matched to a gene. The germline gives CDR1 MNHEY, CDR2 SMNVEV (reference sequence). There are 14 residues in the CDR3. DNA for the CDR3: TGTGCCAGCGGCCTGAAAGCGGGAGCCTACGAGCAGTACTTC. This sequence encodes CASGLKAGAYEQYF.

This rearrangement joins TRBV5-6 to TRBJ1-1, with 8 bases matching TRBD1. CDR1 and CDR2 (germline): SGHDT, YYEEEE. The CDR3 consists of 15 residues. The junction had 10 bases not matched to a gene; V was cut back by 4 bases and J by 5 bases. CDR3 nucleotide sequence: TGTGCCAGCAGCGGCCTGGACAGGGAGAGGACTGAAGCTTTCTTT. It specifies CASSGLDRERTEAFF.

J is TRBJ1-1 and V is TRBV2, with 9 bases fitting TRBD1. The length of the CDR3 is 14 residues. Germline V gene data show CDR1 as SNHLY and CDR2 as FYNNEI. The V segment lost 4 bases and the J segment 5 bases; nucleotides outside the gene matches: 5. In DNA form, the CDR3 reads TGTGCCAGCAGTGGGACAGGGGTCGTAACTGAAGCTTTCTTT. Its protein is CASSGTGVVTEAFF.

The V and J genes are TRBV6-5 and TRBJ1-4; TRBD1 is a possible D gene (6 bases). Per the germline V gene, CDR1 is MNHEY and CDR2 is SVGAGI. The V and J ends lost 4 bases and 6 bases respectively, with 15 bases between them. The CDR3 extends over 15 amino acids. This CDR3 reads CASSSTGQEDEKLFF. The CDR3 coding sequence is TGTGCCAGCAGTTCAACGGGACAAGAGGATGAAAAACTGTTTTTT.

V and J are TRBV6-1 and TRBJ1-2; perhaps TRBD1 as D (6 bases). Germline CDR1 MNHNS, CDR2 SASEGT. The length of the CDR3 is 14 residues. V was shortened by 5 bases and J by 4 bases, with 14 bases between the two germline ends. The CDR3 region has the DNA TGTGCCAGCAGTTCTCAGGGGCGCGTCTATGGCTACACCTTC. Its translation: CASSSQGRVYGYTF.

The rearrangement joins TRBV6-1 to TRBJ1-1; tentative D call: TRBD1 (6 bases). The V end was cut by 6 bases, the J end by 3 bases, with 17 bases between. There are 15 residues in the CDR3. The germline CDR1 and CDR2 sequences are MNHNS and SASEGT. CDR3 coding DNA: TGTGCCAGCAGGGACCCCGGGGGGGCGGACACTGAAGCTTTCTTT. This encodes CASRDPGGADTEAFF.

The chain couples TRBV5-8 to TRBJ2-5; the match to TRBD2 covers 7 bases. The CDR3 has 13 residues. V shed 4 bases and J 5 bases; nucleotides not matched to a gene: 5. Germline-derived CDR1 and CDR2 are SGHTS and YDEGEE. The chain's CDR3 is CASSMGLPETQYF. The CDR3 DNA reads TGTGCCAGCAGCATGGGACTACCGGAGACCCAGTACTTC.

V gene TRBV19 combines with J gene TRBJ1-2; perhaps TRBD1 as D (5 bases). The CDR3 runs to 16 residues. Germline CDR1 is LNHDA and CDR2 is SQIVND (reference sequence). V lost 0 bases to trimming and J lost 5 bases, with 16 bases between them. The DNA for the CDR3 is TGTGCCAGTAGTATAGAGGGGCAGGCCAGTTTATATGGCTACACCTTC. It translates to CASSIEGQASLYGYTF.

This rearrangement joins TRBV6-5 to TRBJ2-7, with D tentatively TRBD2 (7 bases). Germline CDR1 and CDR2: MNHEY and SVGAGI. The CDR3 runs to 14 residues. The V and J ends lost 4 bases and 6 bases respectively, with 16 bases between them. The CDR3 nucleotides are TGTGCCAGCAGTTCCACAGGGAGGGGTGGCGAGCAGTACTTC. It is translated as CASSSTGRGGEQYF.

V is TRBV5-1 and J is TRBJ2-5, with D possibly being TRBD2 (5 bases). CDR3 size: 14 residues. Trimming took off 1 base at V and 1 base at J, with 8 bases between the two ends. Germline lookup yields CDR1 SGHRS and CDR2 YFSETQ. CDR3 protein: CASSLNGLQETQYF. In DNA form, the CDR3 reads TGCGCCAGCAGCTTGAACGGACTCCAAGAGACCCAGTACTTC. The full variable domain, with the rest looked up from reference TRBV5-1 and TRBJ2-5, is KAGVTQTPRYLIKTRGQQVTLSCSPISGHRSVSWYQQTPGQGLQFLFEYFSETQRNKGNFPGRFSGRQFSNSRSEMNVSTLELGDSALYLCASSLNGLQETQYFGPGTRLLVL.

This chain uses TRBV2 with TRBJ2-7; 7 bases agree with TRBD1. Trimming at V came to 5 bases and at J to 5 bases, leaving 12 bases not matched to a gene. The CDR3 runs 15 residues. Germline V gives CDR1 SNHLY, CDR2 FYNNEI. The chain's CDR3 is CASSTRQGDFHEQYF. The CDR3 DNA reads TGTGCCAGCAGTACAAGACAGGGTGATTTCCACGAGCAGTACTTC. The full variable domain, its missing parts supplied by reference TRBV2 and TRBJ2-7, is EPEVTQTPSHQVTQMGQEVILRCVPISNHLYFYWYRQILGQKVEFLVSFYNNEISEKSEIFDDQFSVERPDGSNFTLKIRSTKLEDSAMYFCASSTRQGDFHEQYFGPGTRLTVT.

The rearrangement links TRBV2 to TRBJ1-6, with 9 bases that match TRBD1. Germline values: CDR1 SNHLY, CDR2 FYNNEI. V lost 5 bases and J lost 1; bases outside the gene matches: 3. The CDR3 is made up of 16 amino acids. The CDR3 nucleotides read TGTGCCAGCAGTCTACAGGGGGCATCCTATAATTCACCCCTCCACTTT. It codes for CASSLQGASYNSPLHF.

V is TRBV7-3 and J is TRBJ2-1; 15 positions agree with TRBD2. The V segment lost 6 bases and the J segment 2 bases; nucleotides outside the gene matches: 8. CDR1 and CDR2 from the germline V gene are SGHTA and FQGTGA. The CDR3 is made up of 18 amino acids. CDR3 sequence (DNA): TGTGCCAGCAGTCCGGGACTAGCGGGAGGTGGGACCTACAATGAGCAGTTCTTC. Its translation: CASSPGLAGGGTYNEQFF.

CDR3 loop: CASSPQGTEQYF. The DNA of the CDR3 is TGTGCCAGCAGTCCACAGGGAACCGAGCAGTACTTC. The chain combines TRBV27 with TRBJ2-7, with TRBD1 as a possible D gene (6 bases). Trimming removed 5 bases from V and 6 bases from J, with 11 bases in between. Germline V gives CDR1 MNHEY, CDR2 SMNVEV (reference sequence). The CDR3 is 12 residues long.

V and J are TRBV7-9 and TRBJ1-4; 8 bases fit TRBD1. CDR3 length: 18 residues. Germline values: CDR1 SEHNR, CDR2 FQNEAQ (reference sequence). V dropped 1 base and J dropped 0; count of bases not matched to a gene: 7. The CDR3 protein is CASSLGWTGSATNEKLFF. The CDR3, as DNA: TGTGCCAGCAGCTTAGGATGGACAGGGTCAGCAACTAATGAAAAACTGTTTTTT.

This chain uses TRBV6-5 with TRBJ1-2; 9 nucleotides agree with TRBD1. Germline V CDR1 and CDR2: MNHEY, SVGAGI. The length of the CDR3 is 13 residues. J gave up 6 bases and V 11 bases, and 10 bases lay outside the gene matches. The CDR3 loop is CAVYDGQGNGYTF. The CDR3 DNA reads TGTGCCGTTTACGATGGACAGGGGAATGGCTACACCTTC.

The rearrangement joins TRBV7-3 to TRBJ2-2; D possibly corresponds to TRBD2 (6 bases). The length of the CDR3 is 17 residues. V lost 0 bases and J 3 bases, leaving 14 bases between the germline ends. Looked up from germline, CDR1 is SGHTA and CDR2 is FQGTGA. The CDR3 protein is CASSLTKERAYTGELFF. The CDR3 bases are TGTGCCAGCAGCTTAACGAAGGAGCGGGCATACACCGGGGAGCTGTTTTTT.

The chain joins TRBV2 to TRBJ1-1, with D maybe TRBD1 (5 bases). This CDR3 has 15 residues. Trimming took 7 bases from V and 4 from J, leaving 19 bases between them. Germline V gives CDR1 SNHLY, CDR2 FYNNEI. CDR3 loop: CASTIQTAPGTEAFF. The CDR3 DNA is TGTGCCAGCACTATCCAGACAGCGCCGGGCACTGAAGCTTTCTTT. Using reference TRBV2 and TRBJ1-1 for the parts outside the CDR3, the full variable domain is EPEVTQTPSHQVTQMGQEVILRCVPISNHLYFYWYRQILGQKVEFLVSFYNNEISEKSEIFDDQFSVERPDGSNFTLKIRSTKLEDSAMYFCASTIQTAPGTEAFFGQGTRLTVV.